This entry describes one T cell receptor (beta chain). Its specificity is unknown. These data belong to a study of shared clonotypes between healthy human individuals. Study-level background: CD4 naive and memory got three plates each, CD8 naive two, CD8 memory one. Findings and limits, study-wide: Sampling covered nothing but blood. Tissue TCR repertoires likely differ from those found in blood. A reduction in generation probabilities was seen for non-shared clonotypes relative to those shared by all four donors.

V lost 1 base and J lost 6, with 10 bases in between. Germline-derived CDR1 and CDR2 are SGHDT and YYEEEE. The CDR3 covers 13 residues. Clones were sequenced by immunoSEQ multiplex PCR, and TCRdb holds only the in-frame ones, with some missing. This table has approximately 2.4 million clones, 90% to 96% appearing once. Material for sequencing was naive CD4+ T cells sorted from blood. The subset was: CD45RA+ positively selected. The TCR originated in a man aged 18 to 30 in good health. This chain joins TRBV5-6 and TRBJ1-1; D remains unclear. The CDR3 DNA reads as TGTGCCAGCAGCTTGTTAATCTCCCCTGAAGCTTTCTTT. It codes for CASSLLISPEAFF.